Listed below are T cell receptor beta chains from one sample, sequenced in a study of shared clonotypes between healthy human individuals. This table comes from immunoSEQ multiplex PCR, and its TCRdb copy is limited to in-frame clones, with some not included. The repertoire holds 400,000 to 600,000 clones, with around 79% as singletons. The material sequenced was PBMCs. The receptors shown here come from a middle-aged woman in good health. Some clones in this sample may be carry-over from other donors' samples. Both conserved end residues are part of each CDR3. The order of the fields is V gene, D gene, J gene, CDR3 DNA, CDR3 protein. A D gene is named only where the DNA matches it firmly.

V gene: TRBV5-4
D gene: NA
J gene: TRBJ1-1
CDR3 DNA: TGTGCCAGCAGCCAAGCGTTCAGGGTGAACACTGAAGCTTTCTTT
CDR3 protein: CASSQAFRVNTEAFF

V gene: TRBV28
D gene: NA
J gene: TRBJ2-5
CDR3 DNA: TGTGCCAGCAGTTTAGCCAACGCGCAGTACTTC
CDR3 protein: CASSLANAQYF

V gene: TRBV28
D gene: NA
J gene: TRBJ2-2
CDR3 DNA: TGTGCCAGCGTAAAGAGTTTTAACACCGGGGAGCTGTTTTTT
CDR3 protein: CASVKSFNTGELFF

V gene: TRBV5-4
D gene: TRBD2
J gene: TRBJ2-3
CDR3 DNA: TGTGCCAGCAGCTTGAGTGGACTAGCGGTCGGCACAGATACGCAGTATTTT
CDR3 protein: CASSLSGLAVGTDTQYF

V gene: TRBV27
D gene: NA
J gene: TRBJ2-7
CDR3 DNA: TGTGCCAGCAGTTTATCGGTTAGCTCCTACGAGCAGTACTTC
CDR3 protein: CASSLSVSSYEQYF

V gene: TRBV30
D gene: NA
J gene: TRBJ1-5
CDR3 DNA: TGTGCCTGGGGCAACGGTGGCAATCAGCCCCAGCATTTT
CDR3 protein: CAWGNGGNQPQHF

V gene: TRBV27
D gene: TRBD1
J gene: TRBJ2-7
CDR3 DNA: TGTGCCAGCAGTCCTACAGGGGGATTTTTTTACGAGCAGTACTTC
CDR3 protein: CASSPTGGFFYEQYF

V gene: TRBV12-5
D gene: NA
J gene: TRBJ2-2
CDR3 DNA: TGTGCTAGTGGTTTGGTAGTTTCAGGGTTCGGGGAGCTGTTTTTT
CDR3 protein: CASGLVVSGFGELFF

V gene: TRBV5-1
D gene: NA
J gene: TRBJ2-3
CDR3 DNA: TGCGCCAGCAGCTTGGCTCCGGGACACACAGATACGCAGTATTTT
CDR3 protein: CASSLAPGHTDTQYF

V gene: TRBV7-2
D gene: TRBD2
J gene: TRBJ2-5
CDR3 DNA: TGTGCCAGCAGCTTACTGATAACTAGCGGGAGTCCGGAGACCCAGTACTTC
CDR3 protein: CASSLLITSGSPETQYF

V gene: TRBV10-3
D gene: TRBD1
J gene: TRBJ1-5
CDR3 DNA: TGTGCCATCAGTCGGGGACAGGAGGGCAATCAGCCCCAGCATTTT
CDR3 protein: CAISRGQEGNQPQHF

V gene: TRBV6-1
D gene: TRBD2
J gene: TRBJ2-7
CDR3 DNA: TGTGCCAGCAGTGGTCGACTAGCCGGCGAGCAGTACTTC
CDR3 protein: CASSGRLAGEQYF

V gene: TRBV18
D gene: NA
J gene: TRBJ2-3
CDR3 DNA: TGTGCCAGCTCACCACGGTCTGATACGCAGTATTTT
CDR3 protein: CASSPRSDTQYF

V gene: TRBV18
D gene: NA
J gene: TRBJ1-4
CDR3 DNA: TGTGCCAGCTCCGTGGACAAGGGGATTGAAAAACTGTTTTTT
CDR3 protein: CASSVDKGIEKLFF

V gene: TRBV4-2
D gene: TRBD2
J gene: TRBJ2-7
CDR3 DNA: TGTGCCAGCAGCCAAGAAGGTAGCGGGCCTTACGAGCAGTACTTC
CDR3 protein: CASSQEGSGPYEQYF